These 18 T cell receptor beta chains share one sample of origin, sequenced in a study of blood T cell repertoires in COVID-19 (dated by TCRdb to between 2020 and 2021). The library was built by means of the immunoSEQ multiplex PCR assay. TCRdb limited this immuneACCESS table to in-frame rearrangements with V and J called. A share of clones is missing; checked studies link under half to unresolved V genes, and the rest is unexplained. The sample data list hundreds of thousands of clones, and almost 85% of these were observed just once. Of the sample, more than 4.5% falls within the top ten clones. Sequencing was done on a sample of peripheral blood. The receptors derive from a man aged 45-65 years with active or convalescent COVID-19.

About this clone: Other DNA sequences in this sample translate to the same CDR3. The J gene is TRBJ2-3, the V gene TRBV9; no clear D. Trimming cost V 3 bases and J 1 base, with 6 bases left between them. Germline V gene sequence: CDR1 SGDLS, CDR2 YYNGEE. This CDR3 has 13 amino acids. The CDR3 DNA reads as TGTGCCAGCAGCGCCCCGGGCACAGATACGCAGTATTTT. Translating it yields CASSAPGTDTQYF.

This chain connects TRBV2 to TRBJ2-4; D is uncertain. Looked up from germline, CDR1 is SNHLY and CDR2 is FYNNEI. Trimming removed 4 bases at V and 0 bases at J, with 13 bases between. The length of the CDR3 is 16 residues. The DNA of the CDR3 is TGTGCCAGCAGTGTGGAGAGCCTACTAGCCAAAAACATTCAGTACTTC. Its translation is CASSVESLLAKNIQYF.

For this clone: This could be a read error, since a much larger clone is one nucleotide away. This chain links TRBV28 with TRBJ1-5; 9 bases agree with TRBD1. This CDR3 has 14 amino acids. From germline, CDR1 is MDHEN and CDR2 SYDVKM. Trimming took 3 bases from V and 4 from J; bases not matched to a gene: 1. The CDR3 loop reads CASSFGTGNQPQHF. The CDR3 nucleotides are TGTGCCAGCAGTTTTGGGACAGGGAATCAGCCCCAGCATTTT.

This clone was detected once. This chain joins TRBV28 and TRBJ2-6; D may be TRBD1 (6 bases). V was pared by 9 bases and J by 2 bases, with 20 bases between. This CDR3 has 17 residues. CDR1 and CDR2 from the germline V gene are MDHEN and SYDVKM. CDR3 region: CASGGPPLGAGANVLTF. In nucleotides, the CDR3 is TGTGCCAGTGGGGGCCCCCCTTTGGGAGCTGGGGCCAACGTCCTGACTTTC.

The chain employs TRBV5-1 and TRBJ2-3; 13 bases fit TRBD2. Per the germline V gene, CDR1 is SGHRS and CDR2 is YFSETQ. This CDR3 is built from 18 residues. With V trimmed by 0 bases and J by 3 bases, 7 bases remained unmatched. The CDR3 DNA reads TGCGCCAGCAGCTTGGACGGACTAGCGGGAGTCCGGACAGATACGCAGTATTTT. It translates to CASSLDGLAGVRTDTQYF.

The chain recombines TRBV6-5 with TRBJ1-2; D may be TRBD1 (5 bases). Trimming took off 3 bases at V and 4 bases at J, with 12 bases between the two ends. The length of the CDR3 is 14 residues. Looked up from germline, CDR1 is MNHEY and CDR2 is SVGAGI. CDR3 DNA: TGTGCCAGCAGTTATCGGGCCGGGGGCTATGGCTACACCTTC. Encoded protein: CASSYRAGGYGYTF.

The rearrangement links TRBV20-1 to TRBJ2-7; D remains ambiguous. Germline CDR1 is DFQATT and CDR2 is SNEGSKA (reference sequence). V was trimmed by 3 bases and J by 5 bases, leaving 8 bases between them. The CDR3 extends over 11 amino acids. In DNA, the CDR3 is TGCAGTGCTAGCGGTCCAAACGAGCAGTACTTC. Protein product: CSASGPNEQYF.

CDR3 loop: CASSRNVGVSTGELFF. The DNA of the CDR3 is TGTGCCAGCAGCCGCAATGTCGGTGTGAGCACCGGGGAGCTGTTTTTT. The genes are TRBV7-9 and TRBJ2-2; D is uncertain. Germline loops: CDR1 SEHNR, CDR2 FQNEAQ (reference sequence). The CDR3 is 16 amino acids. Trimming cost V 5 bases and J 4 bases, with 17 bases left between them.

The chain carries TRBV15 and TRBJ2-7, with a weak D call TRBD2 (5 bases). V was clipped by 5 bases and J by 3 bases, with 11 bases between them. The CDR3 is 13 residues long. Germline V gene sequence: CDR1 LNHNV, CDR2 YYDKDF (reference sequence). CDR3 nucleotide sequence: TGTGCCACCAGCCGGAGGATCTTCTACGAGCAGTACTTC. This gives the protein CATSRRIFYEQYF.

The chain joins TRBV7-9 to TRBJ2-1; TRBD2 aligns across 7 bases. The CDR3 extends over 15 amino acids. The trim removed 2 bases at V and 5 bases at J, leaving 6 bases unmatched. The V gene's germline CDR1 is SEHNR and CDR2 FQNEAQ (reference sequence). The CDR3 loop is CASSLSAGVNNEQFF. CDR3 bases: TGTGCCAGCAGCTTATCGGCGGGAGTGAACAATGAGCAGTTCTTC.

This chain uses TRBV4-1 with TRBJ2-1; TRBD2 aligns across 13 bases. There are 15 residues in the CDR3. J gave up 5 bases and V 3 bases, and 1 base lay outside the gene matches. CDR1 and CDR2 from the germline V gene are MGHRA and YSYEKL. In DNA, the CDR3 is TGCGCCAGCAGCCACGGACTAGCGGGAGACAATGAGCAGTTCTTC. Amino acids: CASSHGLAGDNEQFF.

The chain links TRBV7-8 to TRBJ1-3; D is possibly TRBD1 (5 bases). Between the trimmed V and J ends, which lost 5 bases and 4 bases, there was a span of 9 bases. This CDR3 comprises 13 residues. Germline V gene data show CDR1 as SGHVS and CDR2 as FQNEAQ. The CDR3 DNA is TGTGCCAGCAGCGGGCAGGGAGGAAACACCATATATTTT. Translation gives CASSGQGGNTIYF.

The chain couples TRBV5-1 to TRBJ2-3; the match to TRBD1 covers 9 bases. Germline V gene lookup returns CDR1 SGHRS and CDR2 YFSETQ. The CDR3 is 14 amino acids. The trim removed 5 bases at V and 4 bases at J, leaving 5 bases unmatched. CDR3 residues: CASRRGQGSDTQYF. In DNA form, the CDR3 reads TGCGCCAGCAGGCGCGGACAGGGGTCAGATACGCAGTATTTT.

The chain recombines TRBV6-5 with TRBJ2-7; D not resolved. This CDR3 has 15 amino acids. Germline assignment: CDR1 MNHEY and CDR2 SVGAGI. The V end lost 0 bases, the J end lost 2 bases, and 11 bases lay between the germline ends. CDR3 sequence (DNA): TGTGCCAGCAGTTACTCATTCCCAGGTACCTACGAGCAGTACTTC. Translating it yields CASSYSFPGTYEQYF.

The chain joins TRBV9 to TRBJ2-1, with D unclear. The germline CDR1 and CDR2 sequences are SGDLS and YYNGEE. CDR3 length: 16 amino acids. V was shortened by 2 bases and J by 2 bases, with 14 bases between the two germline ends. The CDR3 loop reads CASSVALLSTYNEQFF. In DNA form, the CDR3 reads TGTGCCAGCAGCGTCGCCCTACTTTCTACCTACAATGAGCAGTTCTTC.

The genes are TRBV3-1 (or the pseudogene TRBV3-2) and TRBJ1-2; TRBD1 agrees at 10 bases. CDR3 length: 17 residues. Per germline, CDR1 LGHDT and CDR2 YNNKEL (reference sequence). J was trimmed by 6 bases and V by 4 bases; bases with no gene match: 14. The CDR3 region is CASSRRQGAGGEDGYTF. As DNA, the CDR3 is TGTGCCAGCAGCCGTCGACAGGGGGCAGGTGGGGAGGATGGCTACACCTTC.

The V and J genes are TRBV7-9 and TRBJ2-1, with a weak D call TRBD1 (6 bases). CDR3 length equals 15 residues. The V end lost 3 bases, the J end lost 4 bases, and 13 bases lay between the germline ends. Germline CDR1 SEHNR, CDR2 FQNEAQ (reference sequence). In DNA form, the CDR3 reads TGTGCCAGCAGCTTCTGGACAGTATTATACAATGAGCAGTTCTTC. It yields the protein CASSFWTVLYNEQFF.

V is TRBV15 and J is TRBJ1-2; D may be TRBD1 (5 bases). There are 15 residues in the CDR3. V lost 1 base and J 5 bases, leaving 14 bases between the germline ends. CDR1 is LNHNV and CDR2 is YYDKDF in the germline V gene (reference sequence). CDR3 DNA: TGTGCCACCAGCAGAGCCCCGGGGGAAAGATATGGCTACACCTTC. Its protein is CATSRAPGERYGYTF.